Shown below are 15 T cell receptor beta chains from a single sample sequenced in a study of cytomegalovirus exposure and HLA in healthy donors. PCR involved 60 Vbeta and 13 Jbeta primers. Clones were read by immunoSEQ multiplex PCR, and TCRdb kept only the in-frame ones, dropping some. The top ten hold 1.6% of the sample, which has roughly 170,000 clones, around 86% seen once. The specimen sequenced was PBMCs. The receptors derive from a man aged 50 or older in good health and CMV-seronegative.

The chain combines TRBV4-2 with TRBJ2-1; D remains ambiguous. V shed 3 bases and J shed 4 bases, with 7 bases lying between them. Germline lookup yields CDR1 LGHNA and CDR2 YNFKEQ. The CDR3 loop spans 13 amino acids. The CDR3 loop reads CASSHVVYNEQFF. The CDR3 DNA reads TGTGCCAGCAGCCATGTAGTGTACAATGAGCAGTTCTTC.

The rearrangement joins TRBV7-2 to TRBJ2-7; D is undetermined. The CDR3 spans 16 residues. In germline, CDR1 is SGHTA, CDR2 FQGNSA. V was cut by 1 base and J by 1 base, with 14 bases left in between. CDR3 protein: CASSLGRGRRSYEQYF. The CDR3 DNA reads as TGTGCCAGCAGCTTAGGTCGAGGCCGTCGATCCTACGAGCAGTACTTC.

CDR3 DNA sequence: TGTGCCTGGAGGTCTAGCGGGAGTGGTGGCGAGCAGTTCTTC. Translated: CAWRSSGSGGEQFF. The chain is built from TRBV30 and TRBJ2-1; 10 nucleotides align to TRBD2. The CDR3 spans 14 residues. Germline-derived CDR1 and CDR2 are GTSNPN and SVGIG (reference sequence). The V and J ends lost 3 bases and 10 bases, in that order; junction bases with no gene match: 9.

The chain couples TRBV9 to TRBJ2-7, with a weak D call TRBD1 (6 bases). The length of the CDR3 is 15 residues. CDR1 and CDR2 from the germline V gene are SGDLS and YYNGEE. The germline V and J ends were trimmed by 0 bases and 4 bases, with 14 bases remaining between them. The CDR3: CASSVDGTRRYEQYF. The CDR3 nucleotides are TGTGCCAGCAGCGTAGATGGGACAAGGAGGTACGAGCAGTACTTC.

This chain links TRBV5-3 with TRBJ2-1; TRBD2 aligns across 8 bases. TRBV5-3 is marked as an open reading frame, function uncertain. The CDR3 runs 14 residues. With V trimmed by 0 bases and J by 7 bases, 3 bases remained unmatched. CDR3 nucleotide sequence: TGTGCCAGAAGCTTGGTGGGCGGGGGGAATGAGCAGTTCTTC. Amino acids: CARSLVGGGNEQFF.

This sequence joins TRBV6-5 and TRBJ1-5; 7 nucleotides align to TRBD1. Germline V gene data show CDR1 as MNHEY and CDR2 as SVGAGI. This CDR3 has 15 residues. Losses at the gene ends were 4 bases for V and 3 bases for J; bases not matched to a gene: 6. The CDR3: CASSSTGTDNQPQHF. The DNA of the CDR3 is TGTGCCAGCAGTTCGACGGGGACAGACAATCAGCCCCAGCATTTT.

The chain carries TRBV14 and TRBJ1-2; no firm D call. This CDR3 has 14 residues. In germline, CDR1 is SGHDN, CDR2 FVKESK. The V gene lost 2 bases and the J gene lost 5 bases, with 12 bases spanning the gap. CDR3 amino acids: CASSQLAGRYGYTF. CDR3 DNA: TGTGCCAGCAGCCAACTCGCAGGTCGGTATGGCTACACCTTC. Full variable domain (rest looked up from reference TRBV14 and TRBJ1-2): EAGVTQFPSHSVIEKGQTVTLRCDPISGHDNLYWYRRVMGKEIKFLLHFVKESKQDESGMPNNRFLAERTGGTYSTLKVQPAELEDSGVYFCASSQLAGRYGYTFGSGTRLTVV.

In regard to this clone: At the DNA level, this CDR3 is encoded by other sequences in the same sample as well. The chain carries TRBV7-9 and TRBJ1-1, with D maybe TRBD1 (6 bases). V was trimmed by 5 bases and J by 7 bases, leaving 17 bases between them. The CDR3 spans 14 residues. Germline V gene data show CDR1 as SEHNR and CDR2 as FQNEAQ (reference sequence). This CDR3 reads CASSLQGYGYEAFF. In nucleotides, the CDR3 is TGTGCCAGCAGCCTACAGGGATATGGGTATGAAGCTTTCTTT. The full variable domain, completed using reference TRBV7-9 and TRBJ1-1, is DTGVSQNPRHKITKRGQNVTFRCDPISEHNRLYWYRQTLGQGPEFLTYFQNEAQLEKSRLLSDRFSAERPKGSFSTLEIQRTEQGDSAMYLCASSLQGYGYEAFFGQGTRLTVV.

The rearrangement joins TRBV30 to TRBJ2-1; 10 bases match TRBD1. V dropped 4 bases and J dropped 4; count of bases not matched to a gene: 22. The CDR3 sequence is 20 residues long. Looked up from germline, CDR1 is GTSNPN and CDR2 is SVGIG (reference sequence). Here the CDR3 reads CAWIPPPRRTGGILYNEQFF. CDR3 coding DNA: TGTGCCTGGATCCCCCCTCCCCGCCGGACAGGGGGGATTTTATACAATGAGCAGTTCTTC.

This sequence joins TRBV5-1 and TRBJ2-5; 10 bases map to TRBD2. The CDR3 spans 16 residues. Unmatched junction bases numbered 3, after V lost 1 base and J lost 0 bases. In germline, CDR1 is SGHRS, CDR2 YFSETQ. The CDR3, as DNA: TGCGCCAGCAGCTTGATGAGCGGGGGGGACCAAGAGACCCAGTACTTC. Its translation is CASSLMSGGDQETQYF.

The gene calls are TRBV2 and TRBJ2-5; perhaps TRBD1 as D (6 bases). The closer fit of TRBJ2-7 to the DNA end suggests the J call may be wrong. Germline CDR1 is SNHLY and CDR2 is FYNNEI. This CDR3 is built from 14 residues. The DNA of the CDR3 is TGTGCCAGCAGGCCAACAGGGTTCCCCTACGAGCAGTACTTC. This gives the protein CASRPTGFPYEQYF.

V is TRBV19 and J is TRBJ1-1, with a weak D call TRBD1 (5 bases). With 4 bases removed from V and 1 base from J, the gap between germline ends came to 7 bases. Germline V gene sequence: CDR1 LNHDA, CDR2 SQIVND (reference sequence). The length of the CDR3 is 13 residues. CDR3: CASSKGENTEAFF. The CDR3 DNA reads as TGTGCCAGTAGTAAAGGGGAGAACACTGAAGCTTTCTTT.

V is TRBV25-1 and J is TRBJ2-2; 9 bases align to TRBD2. The CDR3 is 16 amino acids. J gave up 5 bases and V 3 bases, and 7 bases lay outside the gene matches. Germline lookup yields CDR1 MGHDK and CDR2 SYGVNS. The CDR3 DNA is TGTGCCAGCAGTGAGGGGCTAGCGGGGTGGACCGGGGAGCTGTTTTTT. It yields the protein CASSEGLAGWTGELFF.

V and J are TRBV5-1 and TRBJ2-5, with 12 bases lining up with TRBD2. Trimming at V came to 5 bases and at J to 4 bases, leaving 9 bases not matched to a gene. This CDR3 contains 16 residues. Germline V CDR1 and CDR2: SGHRS, YFSETQ. The CDR3 is CASRSLAGGPIETQYF. The CDR3 bases are TGCGCCAGCAGGAGCCTAGCGGGGGGGCCGATAGAGACCCAGTACTTC.

V usage is TRBV6-6 and J usage is TRBJ2-7; 12 nucleotides align to TRBD1. The CDR3 contains 15 residues. Trimming took 6 bases from V and 7 from J; bases not matched to a gene: 10. Germline assignment: CDR1 MNHNY and CDR2 SVGAGI (reference sequence). CDR3 loop: CASRLPGQGAREQYF. CDR3 coding DNA: TGTGCCAGCAGACTTCCGGGACAGGGGGCCCGAGAGCAGTACTTC.